This TCR beta chain was obtained from a study of shared clonotypes between healthy human individuals. Study-level points and caveats: Investigators expected sequencing depth to affect clonotype sharing among donors.

The CDR3 has 14 residues. Per germline, CDR1 SNHLY and CDR2 FYNNEI. After removal of 7 bases from V and 6 bases from J, the junction contained 8 bases not matched to a gene. Points on this clone: Its antigen is not identified.

Only in-frame clones appear in the TCRdb table, and some are missing; sequencing was by immunoSEQ multiplex PCR. Of fewer than 2.5 million clones in the sample, roughly 93% were seen once. This clonotype originated in a man aged 18 to 35 in good health. Some clones in this sample may be carry-over from other donors' samples. Sequenced input: naive CD4+ T cells from PBMCs. Regarding subset: CD45RA+ positively selected. This sequence joins TRBV2 and TRBJ1-5; 8 bases agree with TRBD1. The CDR3 nucleotides read TGTGCCAGCACCGGACAGGGTCTGGGTCAGCCCCAGCATTTT. Encoded protein: CASTGQGLGQPQHF.